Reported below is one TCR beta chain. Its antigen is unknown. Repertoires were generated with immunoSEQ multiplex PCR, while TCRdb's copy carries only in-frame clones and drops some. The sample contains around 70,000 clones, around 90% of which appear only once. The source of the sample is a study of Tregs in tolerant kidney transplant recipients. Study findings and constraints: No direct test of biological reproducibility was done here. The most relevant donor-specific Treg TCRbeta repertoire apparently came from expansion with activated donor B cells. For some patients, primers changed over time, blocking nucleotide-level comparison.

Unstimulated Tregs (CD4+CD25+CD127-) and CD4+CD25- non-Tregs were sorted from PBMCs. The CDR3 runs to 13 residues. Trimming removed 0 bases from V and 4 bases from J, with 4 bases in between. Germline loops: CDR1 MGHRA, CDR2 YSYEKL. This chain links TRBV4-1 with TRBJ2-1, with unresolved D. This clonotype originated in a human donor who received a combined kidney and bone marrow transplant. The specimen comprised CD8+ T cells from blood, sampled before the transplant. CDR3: CASSQDLYNEQFF. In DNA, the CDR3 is TGCGCCAGCAGCCAAGACCTTTACAATGAGCAGTTCTTC.